The T cell receptor (beta chain) under discussion was sequenced for a study of neurological immune-mediated disorders. The sample holds many counts of this clonotype. Antigen: not known. PBMCs stored at -80 C, 2 million in total, were the source of the unsorted libraries. By 5'RACE with 10-nucleotide random UMIs, the cDNA was made. Every sequencing run drew on 15-18 subjects and yielded over 180 million TCR-beta sequences. From the 5' RACE reads, TCRdb called clonotypes with MiXCR, one entry per CDR3 protein. The table lists some 57,000 distinct CDR3 sequences, about 4.1% of them singletons. The length of the CDR3 is 14 residues. Trimming took off 2 bases at V and 2 bases at J, with 7 bases between the two ends. Germline V gives CDR1 SGHVS, CDR2 FQNEAQ. Study results and caveats: The authors found no clinical or MRI feature associated with the multiple sclerosis repertoire cluster.

This receptor was identified in a man aged 55 to 70 with multiple sclerosis. Specimen: PBMCs. This chain connects TRBV7-8 to TRBJ1-5, with unresolved D. Here the CDR3 reads CASSLTGGNQPQHF. The DNA for the CDR3 is TGTGCCAGCAGCTTAACCGGGGGCAATCAGCCCCAGCATTTT.